One T cell receptor (beta chain) is described in this entry. Antigen: not known. There are 17 residues in the CDR3. Germline CDR1 ENHRY, CDR2 SYGVKD. After removal of 10 bases from V and 1 base from J, the junction contained 17 bases not matched to a gene. Selected positively for CCR7 and CD45RO-negative, naive CD8 cells excluded terminally differentiated effector memory CD45RA+ cells. The record originates from a study of shared clonotypes between healthy human individuals. Study-level information: Each donor's CD8 memory used one plate, CD8 naive two, each CD4 subset three. General study points: Clonotypes not shared had lower generation probabilities than those common to all four donors. Even with large depth, rarefaction showed that sorted-subset sequencing was incomplete.

Deep-level running was used for the assay. Clones were sequenced by immunoSEQ multiplex PCR, and TCRdb holds only the in-frame ones, with some missing. The repertoire holds roughly 2.1 million clones, with 85% to 95% as singletons. The TCR originated in a man aged 18 to 35 in good health. Some clones in this sample may be carry-over from other donors' samples. Material for sequencing was naive CD8+ T cells from PBMCs. The chain has TRBV10-3 and TRBJ1-1; 8 bases map to TRBD1. DNA for the CDR3: TGTGCCACTATGGCGAGAGGTGGACAGGGCCCGAACACTGAAGCTTTCTTT. Translation: CATMARGGQGPNTEAFF.